The 32 T cell receptor beta chains reported below all come from one sample, sequenced in a study of blood T cell repertoires in COVID-19 (dated by TCRdb to between 2020 and 2021). Library preparation was by the immunoSEQ multiplex PCR assay. TCRdb stores this immuneACCESS table with in-frame sequences only. Part of the clones is absent; in the studies checked, under half of the shortfall reflects unresolved V genes, and no reason is known for the rest. In this sample the table shows 150,000 or so clones, more than 70% of which occur a single time. 3.6% of the sample is held by the ten biggest clonotypes. Sample: PBMCs or T cells enriched from blood (not recorded which). Receptor source: a woman in her 50s in a cohort exposed to, infected with or recovered from COVID-19 (not recorded which).

Comments on this clone: Compared with germline, one end of the junction differs, possibly owing to a read error. V is TRBV7-2 and J is TRBJ1-4; D is unclear. Germline CDR1 is SGHTA and CDR2 is FQGNSA. This CDR3 contains 15 residues. The CDR3 here is CASSVAITTNEKLFF. The CDR3 nucleotides are TGTGCCAGCAGCGTAGCAATTACAACTAATGAAAAACTGTTTTTT.

The chain uses TRBV19 and TRBJ1-4; tentative D call: TRBD1 (6 bases). The CDR3 is made up of 14 amino acids. From germline, CDR1 is LNHDA and CDR2 SQIVND (reference sequence). V lost 3 bases and J lost 7, with 12 bases in between. In nucleotides, the CDR3 is TGTGCCAGTAGTATTCGGGGGGCGCGTGAAAAACTGTTTTTT. Protein: CASSIRGAREKLFF. The full variable domain, with the rest looked up from reference TRBV19 and TRBJ1-4, is DGGITQSPKYLFRKEGQNVTLSCEQNLNHDAMYWYRQDPGQGLRLIYYSQIVNDFQKGDIAEGYSVSREKKESFPLTVTSAQKNPTAFYLCASSIRGAREKLFFGSGTQLSVL.

CDR3 amino acids: CASSFDRGPQETQYF. CDR3 in DNA: TGTGCCAGCAGCTTTGACAGGGGCCCTCAAGAGACCCAGTACTTC. The rearrangement links TRBV5-4 to TRBJ2-5, with 8 bases aligning to TRBD1. J gave up 2 bases and V 2 bases, and 5 bases lay outside the gene matches. Germline V gives CDR1 SGHNT, CDR2 YYREEE (reference sequence). The CDR3 spans 15 residues.

V usage is TRBV3-1 (or the pseudogene TRBV3-2) and J usage is TRBJ2-7; 9 bases line up with TRBD2. The germline V gene has CDR1 LGHDT and CDR2 YNNKEL (reference sequence). The ends lost 4 bases at V and 3 bases at J; junction bases unmatched: 4. This CDR3 spans 14 amino acids. This chain's CDR3 is CASSPGLAVYEQYF. Here the CDR3 DNA reads TGTGCCAGCAGCCCGGGACTAGCCGTCTACGAGCAGTACTTC.

J is TRBJ1-2 and V is TRBV4-2; possibly TRBD1 for D (5 bases). Trimming took 2 bases from V and 2 from J, leaving 12 bases between them. Germline V lookup: CDR1 LGHNA, CDR2 YNFKEQ. The CDR3 runs to 15 residues. The CDR3 nucleotides are TGTGCCAGCAGCCAAACCGAACAGGAGAACTATGGCTACACCTTC. Protein sequence: CASSQTEQENYGYTF.

On this clone itself: Mismatch with germline at one junction end may stem from a read error. This chain joins TRBV7-9 and TRBJ2-7, with TRBD1 identical over 8 bases. The CDR3 runs 12 residues. Germline V gene sequence: CDR1 SEHNR, CDR2 FQNEAQ (reference sequence). CDR3 sequence reads: CASSPSRTGNVF. As DNA, the CDR3 is TGTGCCAGCAGCCCTTCCAGGACAGGGAACGTGTTC. Full variable domain (missing parts from reference TRBV7-9 and TRBJ2-7): DTGVSQNPRHKITKRGQNVTFRCDPISEHNRLYWYRQTLGQGPEFLTYFQNEAQLEKSRLLSDRFSAERPKGSFSTLEIQRTEQGDSAMYLCASSPSRTGNVFGPGTRLTVT.

J is TRBJ1-5 and V is TRBV6-5; 8 bases agree with TRBD1. There are 12 residues in the CDR3. V was pared by 9 bases and J by 7 bases, with 5 bases of the junction left unmatched. Germline V gives CDR1 MNHEY, CDR2 SVGAGI. The CDR3 DNA follows: TGTGCCAGGGGGGCAGGGGGCCAGCCCCAGCATTTT. Protein product: CARGAGGQPQHF.

The chain carries TRBV30 and TRBJ1-2; the D gene is possibly TRBD1 (5 bases). Germline V gives CDR1 GTSNPN, CDR2 SVGIG (reference sequence). V shed 4 bases and J shed 1 base, with 13 bases lying between them. The CDR3 has 14 residues. CDR3: CAWTRQGDNYGYTF. The DNA of the CDR3 is TGTGCCTGGACTAGGCAGGGTGATAACTATGGCTACACCTTC.

The V call is TRBV6-5, the J call TRBJ2-2; 7 bases are a match to TRBD2. With V trimmed by 6 bases and J by 6 bases, 7 bases remained unmatched. In germline, CDR1 is MNHEY, CDR2 SVGAGI. The CDR3 has 14 residues. As DNA, the CDR3 is TGTGCCAGCAGGAGGGAGGGCTGGGCCGGGGAGCTGTTTTTT. This codes for CASRREGWAGELFF.

The rearrangement links TRBV4-2 to TRBJ1-1; unclear D gene. V was cut by 0 bases and J by 1 base, with 12 bases left in between. There are 16 residues in the CDR3. Germline V lookup: CDR1 LGHNA, CDR2 YNFKEQ. The CDR3 bases are TGTGCCAGCAGCCAAGATCAGGCGGAGGAGAACACTGAAGCTTTCTTT. It specifies CASSQDQAEENTEAFF.

The chain couples TRBV7-2 to TRBJ1-2; D possibly corresponds to TRBD1 (5 bases). The CDR3 runs to 19 residues. Germline lookup yields CDR1 SGHTA and CDR2 FQGNSA. Trimming stripped 1 base from V and 3 bases from J, with 24 bases between. The CDR3 DNA reads TGTGCCAGCAGCTTAGTATTAGGGGCCTCCGGAGTTCCGGACTATGGCTACACCTTC. Translated, it gives CASSLVLGASGVPDYGYTF.

CDR3 sequence (DNA): TGCAGTGCTAGTATAGCGGCCCGCAATCAGCCCCAGCATTTT. Translating gives CSASIAARNQPQHF. The chain has TRBV20-1 and TRBJ1-5, with no clear D. Trimming shortened V by 3 bases and J by 2 bases, and 11 bases separated the two germline ends. The CDR3 extends over 14 amino acids. CDR1 DFQATT and CDR2 SNEGSKA come from the germline V gene (reference sequence).

The V call is TRBV5-4, the J call TRBJ2-7, with 8 bases identical to TRBD1. The CDR3 contains 14 residues. Trimming cost V 3 bases and J 4 bases; bases outside gene matches: 6. Germline assignment: CDR1 SGHNT and CDR2 YYREEE (reference sequence). In DNA, the CDR3 is TGTGCCAGCAGCTCCTCAGGGGGCTTGTACGAGCAGTACTTC. Encoded protein: CASSSSGGLYEQYF. The full variable domain, completed using reference TRBV5-4 and TRBJ2-7, is ETGVTQSPTHLIKTRGQQVTLRCSSQSGHNTVSWYQQALGQGPQFIFQYYREEENGRGNFPPRFSGLQFPNYSSELNVNALELDDSALYLCASSSSGGLYEQYFGPGTRLTVT.

The rearrangement joins TRBV24-1 to TRBJ2-5; 7 bases align to TRBD1. The CDR3 runs 18 residues. V lost 3 bases, J lost 1 base, and 13 bases stayed unmatched. In germline, CDR1 is KGHDR, CDR2 SFDVKD. CDR3 protein: CATSDPNTGTESQETQYF. The CDR3, as DNA: TGTGCCACCAGTGATCCAAACACCGGGACAGAGAGCCAAGAGACCCAGTACTTC.

The rearrangement links TRBV5-6 to TRBJ2-5; 7 bases match TRBD1. Losses at the gene ends were 2 bases for V and 4 bases for J; bases not matched to a gene: 8. The CDR3 extends over 15 amino acids. In germline, CDR1 is SGHDT, CDR2 YYEEEE. The CDR3 loop is CASSFQGDSRETQYF. The CDR3 nucleotides read TGTGCCAGCAGCTTCCAGGGGGATTCCCGAGAGACCCAGTACTTC.

V usage is TRBV4-1 and J usage is TRBJ2-7; 14 bases match TRBD2. The germline V gene encodes CDR1 MGHRA and CDR2 YSYEKL. The length of the CDR3 is 19 residues. V gave up 4 bases and J gave up 3 bases; unmatched junction bases: 14. The CDR3 nucleotides are TGCGCCAGCAGCCCCTCCGGGGGGACTAGCGGGGGTGTCATCTACGAGCAGTACTTC. Its translation is CASSPSGGTSGGVIYEQYF.

The chain carries TRBV15 and TRBJ2-1; 8 bases align to TRBD1. Per the germline V gene, CDR1 is LNHNV and CDR2 is YYDKDF (reference sequence). CDR3 length: 14 residues. The V segment lost 3 bases and the J segment 7 bases; nucleotides outside the gene matches: 5. CDR3 nucleotides: TGTGCCACCAGCAGGAGACAGGGGAAGAATGAGCAGTTCTTC. Encoded protein: CATSRRQGKNEQFF.

This clone was detected only a few times. V and J are TRBV15 and TRBJ1-5, with D unresolved. V was clipped by 6 bases and J by 1 base, with 13 bases between them. There are 15 residues in the CDR3. CDR1 is LNHNV and CDR2 is YYDKDF in the germline V gene (reference sequence). The CDR3 nucleotides read TGTGCCACCAGTCCCATGCGAGGGAGCAATCAGCCCCAGCATTTT. It is translated as CATSPMRGSNQPQHF.

The rearrangement uses TRBV3-1 (or the pseudogene TRBV3-2) and TRBJ2-5, with 8 bases matching TRBD1. Germline V gene data show CDR1 as LGHDT and CDR2 as YNNKEL (reference sequence). The CDR3 is 15 amino acids. V shed 4 bases, J shed 5 bases, and the junction held 9 bases outside the gene matches. The CDR3 bases are TGTGCCAGCAGCCCGCGAGCAGGGGGCAGGGAGACCCAGTACTTC. Residues: CASSPRAGGRETQYF.

This clone was picked up one time. J is TRBJ1-5 and V is TRBV6-5, with D unclear. The V end was cut by 0 bases, the J end by 9 bases, with 9 bases between. Per germline, CDR1 MNHEY and CDR2 SVGAGI. The CDR3 covers 13 residues. In DNA form, the CDR3 reads TGTGCCAGCAGTTACTCTTTCAGTTGGCCCCAGCATTTT. This codes for CASSYSFSWPQHF.

The chain couples TRBV27 to TRBJ1-2; 8 nucleotides match TRBD1. Germline CDR1 reads MNHEY; CDR2 reads SMNVEV (reference sequence). This CDR3 is 13 amino acids long. V lost 5 bases, J lost 8 bases, and 7 bases stayed unmatched. The CDR3 nucleotides are TGTGCCAGCAGTCTAGCAGGGGGCGCGGGCTACACCTTC. It encodes CASSLAGGAGYTF.

The V gene is TRBV11-3, the J gene TRBJ2-7; 10 nucleotides agree with TRBD2. Per the germline V gene, CDR1 is SGHNT and CDR2 is YENEEA. The ends lost 1 base at V and 3 bases at J; junction bases unmatched: 0. This CDR3 has 14 amino acids. CDR3 bases: TGTGCCAGCAGCTTAGCTAGCGGGAGCTACGAGCAGTACTTC. Protein product: CASSLASGSYEQYF.

The chain couples TRBV2 to TRBJ1-6; TRBD1 matches 9 bases. V lost 8 bases and J lost 6; bases outside the gene matches: 8. Germline CDR1 is SNHLY and CDR2 is FYNNEI. The CDR3 runs to 15 residues. The CDR3 nucleotides read TGTGCCAGCTGGTCCGGGACAGGGTTTAATTCACCCCTCCACTTT. It codes for CASWSGTGFNSPLHF.

V usage is TRBV7-2 and J usage is TRBJ2-5; TRBD1 is a possible D gene (5 bases). V gave up 1 base and J gave up 2 bases, with 8 bases separating them. The CDR3 has 14 amino acids. CDR1 SGHTA and CDR2 FQGNSA come from the germline V gene. This chain's CDR3 is CASSLGSGQETQYF. The CDR3 bases are TGTGCCAGCAGCTTAGGATCAGGGCAAGAGACCCAGTACTTC.

CDR3 coding DNA: TGTGCCAGTAGTGCGCCTAGCGGAACCTACGAGCAGTACTTC. Protein sequence: CASSAPSGTYEQYF. The chain recombines TRBV19 with TRBJ2-7; 7 bases align to TRBD2. Trimming cost V 5 bases and J 2 bases; bases outside gene matches: 6. Germline loops: CDR1 LNHDA, CDR2 SQIVND (reference sequence). The CDR3 consists of 14 residues.

The chain uses TRBV9 and TRBJ1-2, with TRBD1 as a possible D gene (6 bases). Trimming pared 7 bases from V and 2 bases from J, leaving 18 bases between. The CDR3 has 15 residues. Germline V CDR1 and CDR2: SGDLS, YYNGEE. CDR3 bases: TGTGCCAGCGGGGGCTTTTCCGACGGGAACTATGGCTACACCTTC. Protein: CASGGFSDGNYGYTF.

The chain combines TRBV4-3 with TRBJ2-7; D is undetermined. The CDR3 sequence is 14 residues long. The V end lost 1 base, the J end lost 0 bases, and 7 bases lay between the germline ends. The germline gives CDR1 LGHNA, CDR2 YSLEER. CDR3 bases: TGCGCCAGCAGCCAAGCACAGAGCTCCTACGAGCAGTACTTC. It encodes CASSQAQSSYEQYF.

The chain combines TRBV2 with TRBJ2-1; 12 bases are shared with TRBD2. CDR1 and CDR2 (germline): SNHLY, FYNNEI. Trimming at V came to 3 bases and at J to 6 bases, leaving 3 bases not matched to a gene. CDR3 length equals 15 residues. CDR3 loop: CASSEGLAGTNEQFF. CDR3 sequence (DNA): TGTGCCAGCAGTGAGGGACTAGCGGGTACCAATGAGCAGTTCTTC.

This rearrangement joins TRBV7-9 to TRBJ2-7; D is perhaps TRBD1 (6 bases). V was pared by 5 bases and J by 5 bases, with 22 bases between. This CDR3 has 16 residues. Germline V gene sequence: CDR1 SEHNR, CDR2 FQNEAQ (reference sequence). CDR3: CASSPRGLKPVDEQYF. Written as DNA, the CDR3 is TGTGCCAGCAGCCCCAGGGGTTTAAAACCCGTAGACGAGCAGTACTTC.

As DNA, the CDR3 is TGTGCCAGCAGTTACGAAGGAAGGAGGGCTTTCTTT. As protein: CASSYEGRRAFF. V gene TRBV6-5 combines with J gene TRBJ1-1, with D unresolved. Germline V gives CDR1 MNHEY, CDR2 SVGAGI. CDR3 length: 12 residues. V lost 2 bases and J lost 11, with 12 bases in between.

In its sample, this clone was seen a few times. The chain joins TRBV9 to TRBJ1-1; TRBD1 matches at 8 bases. With 4 bases clipped from V and 1 base from J, the junction kept 24 bases outside the gene matches. This CDR3 comprises 21 residues. Germline values: CDR1 SGDLS, CDR2 YYNGEE. The CDR3: CASSISTGGVWELRGNTEAFF. CDR3 nucleotides: TGTGCCAGCAGCATCTCCACAGGGGGAGTGTGGGAGTTGAGGGGGAACACTGAAGCTTTCTTT. Filled out from reference TRBV9 and TRBJ1-1, the complete variable domain reads DSGVTQTPKHLITATGQRVTLRCSPRSGDLSVYWYQQSLDQGLQFLIQYYNGEERAKGNILERFSAQQFPDLHSELNLSSLELGDSALYFCASSISTGGVWELRGNTEAFFGQGTRLTVV.

The chain joins TRBV19 to TRBJ2-1; no definite D call. Germline V CDR1 and CDR2: LNHDA, SQIVND (reference sequence). This CDR3 is built from 17 residues. The V and J ends lost 2 bases and 0 bases respectively, with 14 bases between them. DNA for the CDR3: TGTGCCAGTAGTATATTTCCCTTTGGCAGCTCCTACAATGAGCAGTTCTTC. Protein: CASSIFPFGSSYNEQFF.